One sample yielded the 24 T cell receptor beta chains listed below, sequenced in a study of blood T cell repertoires in COVID-19. Produced via immunoSEQ multiplex PCR; TCRdb's table is partial and in-frame only. The profile covers 110,000 to 150,000 clones, with around 85% appearing a single time and 2.5% to 3% taken by the ten largest. The sequenced sample consisted of peripheral blood. The receptors here all came from a man aged 50-60 years with acute or convalescent COVID-19.

This chain connects TRBV9 to TRBJ2-1; tentatively, D is TRBD1 (6 bases). Germline V gene lookup returns CDR1 SGDLS and CDR2 YYNGEE. Trimming removed 2 bases from V and 7 bases from J, with 13 bases in between. The CDR3 runs to 14 residues. Here the CDR3 reads CASSVPDSTNEQFF. CDR3 coding DNA: TGTGCCAGCAGCGTTCCGGACAGTACAAATGAGCAGTTCTTC.

The chain uses TRBV19 and TRBJ1-2, with 7 positions matching TRBD1. In germline, CDR1 is LNHDA, CDR2 SQIVND (reference sequence). Trimming took 5 bases from V and 4 from J; bases not matched to a gene: 13. The length of the CDR3 is 16 residues. CDR3 nucleotide sequence: TGTGCCAGTAGTTACTCTCCGGGACAGATAATCTATGGCTACACCTTC. It translates to CASSYSPGQIIYGYTF. The entire variable domain, with the rest obtained from reference TRBV19 and TRBJ1-2, is as follows: DGGITQSPKYLFRKEGQNVTLSCEQNLNHDAMYWYRQDPGQGLRLIYYSQIVNDFQKGDIAEGYSVSREKKESFPLTVTSAQKNPTAFYLCASSYSPGQIIYGYTFGSGTRLTVV.

The chain is built from TRBV12-3 or TRBV12-4 and TRBJ1-2; perhaps TRBD1 as D (6 bases). Trimming removed 6 bases from V and 4 bases from J, with 9 bases in between. The CDR3 has 12 amino acids. The CDR3 loop is CASSIQGYGYTF. The CDR3 DNA follows: TGTGCCAGCAGCATACAGGGCTATGGCTACACCTTC.

This sequence joins TRBV28 and TRBJ1-1, with D possibly TRBD1 on 6 matching bases. The CDR3 has 16 amino acids. Germline assignment: CDR1 MDHEN and CDR2 SYDVKM. Trimming removed 4 bases from V and 8 bases from J, with 23 bases in between. CDR3 region: CASSSITPIDRSEAFF. The DNA for the CDR3 is TGTGCCAGCAGTTCCATCACCCCCATTGACAGGTCGGAAGCTTTCTTT.

The chain couples TRBV10-3 to TRBJ1-1; D may be TRBD1 (5 bases). The CDR3 loop spans 14 amino acids. V was cut by 0 bases and J by 6 bases, with 11 bases left in between. CDR1 is ENHRY, CDR2 SYGVKD, per germline. In DNA, the CDR3 is TGTGCCATCAGTGAGTCGGTTGGGGGGTCTGAAGCTTTCTTT. This codes for CAISESVGGSEAFF.

This rearrangement joins TRBV6-6 to TRBJ2-7; D gene ambiguous. From germline, CDR1 is MNHNY and CDR2 SVGAGI (reference sequence). Trimming pared 2 bases from V and 6 bases from J, leaving 8 bases between. The CDR3 is 12 residues long. CDR3 DNA: TGTGCCAGCAGTTACGTTAGCCGCGAGCAGTACTTC. Amino acids: CASSYVSREQYF.

The count of this clone is one. The gene calls are TRBV25-1 and TRBJ1-1, with a weak D call TRBD1 (5 bases). CDR3 length equals 16 residues. Trimming left V 1 base short and J 1 base short, with 13 bases between. CDR1 MGHDK and CDR2 SYGVNS come from the germline V gene. The CDR3 here is CASSELDGAGNTEAFF. CDR3 DNA sequence: TGTGCCAGCAGTGAATTAGATGGGGCAGGGAACACTGAAGCTTTCTTT.

The chain joins TRBV15 to TRBJ1-1, with 10 nucleotides matching TRBD1. The CDR3 covers 20 residues. From germline, CDR1 is LNHNV and CDR2 YYDKDF (reference sequence). V shed 0 bases and J 0 bases; nucleotides not matched to a gene: 13. The chain's CDR3 is CATSRDGHVPGQGLNTEAFF. The CDR3 bases are TGTGCCACCAGCAGAGATGGGCATGTCCCGGGACAGGGGCTGAACACTGAAGCTTTCTTT.

The chain couples TRBV2 to TRBJ1-1; perhaps TRBD1 as D (5 bases). Deletions cut 7 bases from V and 9 bases from J, with 24 bases between. This CDR3 comprises 15 residues. Germline CDR1 reads SNHLY; CDR2 reads FYNNEI. The CDR3 nucleotides read TGTGCCAGCAAATGGGGCGGCCAGGCCGACCTCAAAGCTTTCTTT. It is translated as CASKWGGQADLKAFF.

The chain employs TRBV6-5 and TRBJ1-2; TRBD1 might be the D (5 bases). Germline lookup yields CDR1 MNHEY and CDR2 SVGAGI. Deletions cut 6 bases from V and 4 bases from J, with 15 bases between. This CDR3 spans 14 amino acids. The CDR3 spells CASSDLDSTYGYTF. CDR3 sequence (DNA): TGTGCCAGCAGCGACCTCGACAGCACCTATGGCTACACCTTC.

The chain links TRBV19 to TRBJ2-1; TRBD2 agrees at 9 bases. The CDR3 has 13 amino acids. V shed 7 bases, J shed 7 bases, and the junction held 5 bases outside the gene matches. CDR1 and CDR2 (germline): LNHDA, SQIVND (reference sequence). CDR3 in DNA: TGTGCCAGTAAGCGGGGGGAAGCGAATGAGCAGTTCTTC. It yields the protein CASKRGEANEQFF.

The V gene is TRBV25-1, the J gene TRBJ2-7; TRBD1 aligns across 8 bases. The CDR3 loop spans 17 amino acids. Germline V gene data show CDR1 as MGHDK and CDR2 as SYGVNS. The V and J ends lost 4 bases and 3 bases, in that order; junction bases with no gene match: 14. CDR3 sequence: CASSGWDPGGAFYEQYF. The CDR3 nucleotides read TGTGCCAGCAGTGGTTGGGACCCAGGGGGCGCTTTCTACGAGCAGTACTTC.

This rearrangement joins TRBV6-5 to TRBJ2-7; 7 nucleotides align to TRBD2. The trim removed 5 bases at V and 6 bases at J, leaving 13 bases unmatched. Germline V gene lookup returns CDR1 MNHEY and CDR2 SVGAGI. The CDR3 has 15 residues. DNA for the CDR3: TGTGCCAGCAGTACCAGGGAGGGTTCGGTTTTCGAGCAGTACTTC. This translates into CASSTREGSVFEQYF.

In DNA form, the CDR3 reads TGTGCCAGCAGTTACTCGAGAGGGGGCAGCCCTGAAGCTTTCTTT. Its protein product is CASSYSRGGSPEAFF. The rearrangement joins TRBV6-5 to TRBJ1-1; 7 bases match TRBD1. The germline V gene encodes CDR1 MNHEY and CDR2 SVGAGI. CDR3 size: 15 residues. Unmatched junction bases numbered 7, after V lost 0 bases and J lost 6 bases.

This clone appeared once. This rearrangement joins TRBV7-3 to TRBJ2-7, with 9 bases that match TRBD2. Trimming removed 3 bases from V and 6 bases from J; junction bases left unmatched: 6. Germline values: CDR1 SGHTA, CDR2 FQGTGA. There are 14 residues in the CDR3. CDR3 DNA sequence: TGTGCCAGCAGCTTTAGCGGGAGCGGTTCCGAGCAGTACTTC. This translates into CASSFSGSGSEQYF.

The J gene is TRBJ1-2, the V gene TRBV6-5; D gene uncertain. V gave up 2 bases and J gave up 1 base, with 11 bases separating them. Germline V gene sequence: CDR1 MNHEY, CDR2 SVGAGI. The CDR3 runs to 15 residues. The CDR3 DNA is TGTGCCAGCAGTTACACGGGAGTCGGTAACTATGGCTACACCTTC. Protein: CASSYTGVGNYGYTF.

The chain is built from TRBV6-5 and TRBJ2-5, with 7 bases that match TRBD2. V lost 4 bases, J lost 4 bases, and 3 bases stayed unmatched. Germline V gene lookup returns CDR1 MNHEY and CDR2 SVGAGI. The CDR3 is 13 amino acids. This chain's CDR3 is CASSWGGLETQYF. CDR3 DNA sequence: TGTGCCAGCAGTTGGGGGGGGTTAGAGACCCAGTACTTC.

V usage is TRBV2 and J usage is TRBJ1-1; D might be TRBD1 (5 bases). Looked up from germline, CDR1 is SNHLY and CDR2 is FYNNEI. Deletions cut 6 bases from V and 7 bases from J, with 15 bases between. The CDR3 covers 13 residues. CDR3 loop: CASRVGVSGEAFF. In DNA form, the CDR3 reads TGTGCCAGCAGGGTAGGGGTTAGTGGTGAAGCTTTCTTT.

V gene TRBV30 combines with J gene TRBJ2-5, with 11 bases identical to TRBD2. The V and J ends lost 5 bases and 5 bases, in that order; junction bases with no gene match: 10. The CDR3 sequence is 15 residues long. Germline V gives CDR1 GTSNPN, CDR2 SVGIG (reference sequence). CDR3 coding DNA: TGTGCCTGGGCGTCTAGCGGGGGGCCGTGGGAGACCCAGTACTTC. This encodes CAWASSGGPWETQYF.

The J gene is TRBJ1-1, the V gene TRBV14; tentatively, D is TRBD1 (6 bases). The V gene's germline CDR1 is SGHDN and CDR2 FVKESK. V lost 3 bases and J 1 base, leaving 6 bases between the germline ends. There are 13 residues in the CDR3. For the CDR3, the DNA is TGTGCCAGCAGCCAGGACAGGAACACTGAAGCTTTCTTT. Amino acid sequence: CASSQDRNTEAFF.

The V call is TRBV19, the J call TRBJ1-2; 7 bases are shared with TRBD1. V dropped 5 bases and J dropped 1; count of bases not matched to a gene: 7. Germline V CDR1 and CDR2: LNHDA, SQIVND (reference sequence). The CDR3 has 15 amino acids. This chain's CDR3 is CASSGRTGGNYGYTF. In DNA form, the CDR3 reads TGTGCCAGTAGTGGGAGGACAGGCGGTAACTATGGCTACACCTTC.

J is TRBJ2-3 and V is TRBV27; 9 nucleotides agree with TRBD2. This CDR3 spans 16 amino acids. Germline V gene data show CDR1 as MNHEY and CDR2 as SMNVEV (reference sequence). The trim removed 1 base at V and 2 bases at J, leaving 4 bases unmatched. As DNA, the CDR3 is TGTGCCAGCAGTTTATACGGGACTAGCTTCACAGATACGCAGTATTTT. It is translated as CASSLYGTSFTDTQYF.

The chain employs TRBV12-5 and TRBJ2-2, with 12 bases lining up with TRBD1. The ends lost 6 bases at V and 4 bases at J; junction bases unmatched: 9. The CDR3 is 17 amino acids. Germline lookup yields CDR1 LGHNT and CDR2 FRNRAP. The CDR3: CASGWDRGRSGTGELFF. In DNA form, the CDR3 reads TGTGCTAGTGGATGGGACAGGGGGCGAAGCGGCACCGGGGAGCTGTTTTTT.

The V gene is TRBV28, the J gene TRBJ1-1; TRBD1 matches 7 bases. V trimming: 5 bases; J trimming: 2 bases; junction bases outside the gene matches: 17. The CDR3 covers 18 residues. CDR1 is MDHEN, CDR2 SYDVKM, per germline. CDR3 residues: CASSPPVPGTAPNTEAFF. CDR3 nucleotide sequence: TGTGCCAGCAGTCCCCCAGTACCAGGGACAGCTCCAAACACTGAAGCTTTCTTT.